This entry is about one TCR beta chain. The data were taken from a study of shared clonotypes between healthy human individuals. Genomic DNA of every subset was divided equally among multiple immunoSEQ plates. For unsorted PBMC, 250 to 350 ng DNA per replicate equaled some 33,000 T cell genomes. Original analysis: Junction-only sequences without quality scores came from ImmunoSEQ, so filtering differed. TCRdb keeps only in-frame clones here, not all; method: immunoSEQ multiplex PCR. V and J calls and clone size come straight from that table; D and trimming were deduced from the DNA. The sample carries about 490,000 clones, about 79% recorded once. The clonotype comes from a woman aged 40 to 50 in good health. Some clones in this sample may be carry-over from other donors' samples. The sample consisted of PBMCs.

This CDR3 is CASSPGLAGGFEQFF. CDR3 DNA sequence: TGTGCCAGCTCACCGGGACTAGCGGGAGGGTTTGAGCAGTTCTTC. The rearrangement links TRBV18 to TRBJ2-1; 16 bases match TRBD2. Germline CDR1 KGHSH, CDR2 LQKENI. This CDR3 is 15 amino acids long. V lost 3 bases and J lost 9; bases outside the gene matches: 2.